A single sample gave rise to the 27 T cell receptor beta chains below, sequenced in a study of neurological immune-mediated disorders. MiXCR, run by TCRdb on the 5' RACE reads, gives a single entry per CDR3 protein. The sample includes about 48,000 distinct CDR3 sequences, roughly 26% seen only once; the top ten take approximately 23%. The sequenced sample was PBMCs. The receptors derive from a woman aged 70-85 years in good health.

This clonotype showed up many times. Relative to the germline gene, one junction end is altered; a read error may explain this. V usage is TRBV25-1 and J usage is TRBJ2-7; the D is unclear. Germline V gene data show CDR1 as MGHDK and CDR2 as SYGVNS. The CDR3 consists of 9 residues. CDR3: CAGPYEQYF. CDR3 nucleotide sequence: TGTGCCGGCCCCTATGAGCAGTACTTC.

The chain employs TRBV6-6 and TRBJ1-1, with 9 positions matching TRBD1. The CDR3 loop spans 15 amino acids. The ends lost 5 bases at V and 3 bases at J; junction bases unmatched: 7. Germline CDR1 and CDR2: MNHNY and SVGAGI (reference sequence). CDR3 loop: CASSDTGGADTEAFF. CDR3 nucleotide sequence: TGTGCCAGCAGTGACACAGGGGGCGCGGACACTGAAGCTTTCTTT.

This clonotype was counted at least ten times. The CDR3 DNA sequence: TGCGCCAGCAGCAGGGGACAGGGGGACGAGCAGTACTTC. Translated, it gives CASSRGQGDEQYF. The chain has TRBV5-1 and TRBJ2-7; 11 bases are a match to TRBD1. Per germline, CDR1 SGHRS and CDR2 YFSETQ. The length of the CDR3 is 13 residues. V lost 4 bases, J lost 5 bases, and 2 bases stayed unmatched.

This clonotype was detected ten times or more. V and J are TRBV7-9 and TRBJ2-1; D may be TRBD1 (5 bases). V dropped 5 bases and J dropped 0 bases, with 11 bases sitting between them. CDR3 length: 15 amino acids. The germline V gene has CDR1 SEHNR and CDR2 FQNEAQ (reference sequence). Here the CDR3 DNA reads TGTGCCAGCAGCCCAGGGCGGAGCTCCTACAATGAGCAGTTCTTC. Translated, it gives CASSPGRSSYNEQFF.

This clonotype was seen many times. The chain is built from TRBV5-1 and TRBJ2-3; D may be TRBD1 or TRBD2 (5 bases each). Germline CDR1 SGHRS, CDR2 YFSETQ. Trimming cost V 0 bases and J 0 bases, with 11 bases left between them. The CDR3 length is 16 residues. CDR3 amino acids: CASSLEPGPSTDTQYF. The CDR3 DNA reads as TGCGCCAGCAGCTTGGAGCCGGGGCCTAGCACAGATACGCAGTATTTT.

Ten or more counts support this clonotype. The chain uses TRBV20-1 and TRBJ2-5; TRBD1 is a possible D gene (6 bases). The CDR3 is made up of 13 amino acids. CDR1 and CDR2 (germline): DFQATT, SNEGSKA (reference sequence). V was shortened by 5 bases and J by 5 bases, with 15 bases between the two germline ends. CDR3 protein: CSAARRQDETQYF. CDR3 DNA: TGCAGTGCTGCGAGGCGACAGGACGAGACCCAGTACTTC.

With respect to this clonotype: One end of the junction fails to match germline, which may point to a read error. V usage is TRBV7-9 and J usage is TRBJ2-7, with 7 positions matching TRBD2. From germline, CDR1 is SEHNR and CDR2 FQNEAQ (reference sequence). The CDR3 consists of 14 residues. CDR3: CASNKAGSTYEQCF. Written as DNA, the CDR3 is TGTGCCAGCAACAAAGCGGGATCCACCTACGAGCAGTGCTTC.

The V gene is TRBV5-6, the J gene TRBJ1-4, with D possibly being TRBD1 (6 bases). Germline CDR1 SGHDT, CDR2 YYEEEE. The CDR3 spans 14 residues. V was cut by 3 bases and J by 10 bases, with 16 bases left in between. The CDR3 loop reads CASSSWGPGRKLFF. The CDR3 nucleotides are TGTGCCAGCAGCTCATGGGGGCCCGGTCGAAAACTGTTTTTT.

This clonotype was observed many times. The chain carries TRBV20-1 and TRBJ2-1; TRBD1 matches at 11 bases. The trim removed 6 bases at V and 9 bases at J, leaving 10 bases unmatched. This CDR3 contains 14 residues. CDR1 is DFQATT and CDR2 is SNEGSKA in the germline V gene (reference sequence). Here the CDR3 DNA reads TGCAGTGCCTACCGGGACAGGGGGGTGGGTGAGCAGTTCTTC. It is translated as CSAYRDRGVGEQFF.

The chain employs TRBV19 and TRBJ1-1; D gene ambiguous. The V end lost 5 bases, the J end lost 1 base, and 8 bases lay between the germline ends. Germline assignment: CDR1 LNHDA and CDR2 SQIVND (reference sequence). CDR3 length equals 13 residues. In DNA, the CDR3 is TGTGCCAGTAGTGAAGGGCCGAACACTGAAGCTTTCTTT. It is translated as CASSEGPNTEAFF.

This clonotype showed up many times. The J gene is TRBJ2-7, the V gene TRBV4-1, with D possibly being TRBD2 (5 bases). The CDR3 consists of 13 residues. V was clipped by 2 bases and J by 1 base, with 6 bases between them. The germline CDR1 and CDR2 sequences are MGHRA and YSYEKL. The DNA of the CDR3 is TGCGCCAGCAGCCAACGGGAATCCTACGAGCAGTACTTC. Translation gives CASSQRESYEQYF.

At least ten counts were recorded for this clonotype. The rearrangement uses TRBV29-1 and TRBJ2-7, with 8 nucleotides matching TRBD1. The trim removed 6 bases at V and 9 bases at J, leaving 13 bases unmatched. The CDR3 totals 13 residues. Germline lookup yields CDR1 SQVTM and CDR2 ANQGSEA. Written as DNA, the CDR3 is TGCAGCGTCCTAGTGACAGGGGCATCCCCGCAGTACTTC. It codes for CSVLVTGASPQYF.

In the case of this clonotype: A much more abundant neighbour one base away suggests this may be a read error. V usage is TRBV3-1 and J usage is TRBJ2-2; 7 nucleotides align to TRBD2. CDR1 LGHDT and CDR2 YNNKEL come from the germline V gene (reference sequence). This CDR3 contains 14 residues. The CDR3 DNA reads TGTGCCATCAGCCACTTTCCTAGCGGCGGGGAGCTGTTTTTT. Translation: CAISHFPSGGELFF. Combining the CDR3 with reference TRBV3-1 and TRBJ2-2 gives the whole variable domain DTAVSQTPKYLVTQMGNDKSIKCEQNLGHDTMYWYKQDSKKFLKIMFSYNNKELIINETVPNRFSPKSPDKAHLNLHINSLELGDSAVYFCAISHFPSGGELFFGEGSRLTVL.

This clonotype was seen at least ten times. The chain couples TRBV29-1 to TRBJ2-7; D is tentatively TRBD1 or TRBD2 (6 bases each). The V gene lost 5 bases and the J gene lost 5 bases, with 19 bases spanning the gap. The CDR3 length is 14 residues. The germline CDR1 and CDR2 sequences are SQVTM and ANQGSEA. The CDR3 is CSVQIGGRLNEQYF. CDR3 nucleotide sequence: TGCAGCGTTCAGATAGGGGGGAGGCTGAACGAGCAGTACTTC.

This clonotype was counted ten times or more. V is TRBV4-1 and J is TRBJ1-2, with D maybe TRBD1 (6 bases). This CDR3 comprises 15 residues. Germline-derived CDR1 and CDR2 are MGHRA and YSYEKL. V lost 1 base to trimming and J lost 7 bases, with 16 bases between them. The CDR3 region has the DNA TGCGCCAGCAGCCAAGCTTGGGGGGGGCGAAGTGGCTACACCTTC. Amino acid sequence: CASSQAWGGRSGYTF.

The J gene is TRBJ1-2, the V gene TRBV2; D is unclear. CDR3 length: 14 amino acids. V lost 5 bases, J lost 8 bases, and 18 bases lay in between. Per germline, CDR1 SNHLY and CDR2 FYNNEI. The CDR3: CASSPNWGALGYTF. CDR3 in DNA: TGTGCCAGCAGTCCAAATTGGGGTGCACTAGGCTACACCTTC.

Note on this clonotype: Compared with germline, one end of the junction differs, possibly owing to a read error. V and J are TRBV9 and TRBJ1-5; D may be TRBD1 (6 bases). In germline, CDR1 is SGDLS, CDR2 YYNGEE. This CDR3 is 14 amino acids long. The CDR3 bases are TGTGCCAGCAGAGTAGGGGGGGATCTCTGGCCCCAGCATTTT. It is translated as CASRVGGDLWPQHF.

The chain has TRBV12-3 or TRBV12-4 and TRBJ2-7; 8 bases are a match to TRBD1. The CDR3 extends over 12 amino acids. Trimming cost V 10 bases and J 6 bases; bases outside gene matches: 8. CDR3 DNA: TGTGCCATCAGCCGAGGACAGGGCGAGCAGTACTTC. It encodes CAISRGQGEQYF.

This clonotype was picked up many times. The V gene is TRBV7-9, the J gene TRBJ2-5, with a tentative D call TRBD2 (6 bases). Germline CDR1 SEHNR, CDR2 FQNEAQ (reference sequence). This CDR3 contains 12 residues. V was cut by 4 bases and J by 7 bases, with 10 bases left in between. Here the CDR3 DNA reads TGTGCCAGCAGCTCCGGGGGAGGGACCCAGTACTTC. Translating it yields CASSSGGGTQYF. Filled out from reference TRBV7-9 and TRBJ2-5, the complete variable domain reads DTGVSQNPRHKITKRGQNVTFRCDPISEHNRLYWYRQTLGQGPEFLTYFQNEAQLEKSRLLSDRFSAERPKGSFSTLEIQRTEQGDSAMYLCASSSGGGTQYFGPGTRLLVL.

This clonotype was detected ten times or more. J is TRBJ1-4 and V is TRBV5-1; D might be TRBD1 (6 bases). This CDR3 has 14 amino acids. Germline CDR1 is SGHRS and CDR2 is YFSETQ. The V and J ends lost 4 bases and 8 bases respectively, with 15 bases between them. CDR3 region: CASSAQGVGEKLFF. CDR3 in DNA: TGCGCCAGCAGCGCACAGGGTGTAGGGGAAAAACTGTTTTTT.

This clonotype has only one observation. The gene calls are TRBV10-3 and TRBJ1-3; 9 bases are a match to TRBD1. This CDR3 spans 18 amino acids. The germline CDR1 and CDR2 sequences are ENHRY and SYGVKD. V lost 3 bases, J lost 3 bases, and 12 bases stayed unmatched. As DNA, the CDR3 is TGTGCCATCAGTGATCCAACCCGGGGACAGGGAGATGGAAACACCATATATTTT. It specifies CAISDPTRGQGDGNTIYF.

The chain carries TRBV5-1 and TRBJ2-1, with a weak D call TRBD2 (5 bases). Per germline, CDR1 SGHRS and CDR2 YFSETQ. Trimming stripped 0 bases from V and 10 bases from J, with 14 bases between. The CDR3 runs 14 residues. CDR3 sequence: CASSLADYSGEQFF. In DNA form, the CDR3 reads TGCGCCAGCAGCTTGGCAGACTATTCGGGAGAGCAGTTCTTC.

Remarks on this clonotype: This may be a read error, as it is one base from a much larger clone. The V call is TRBV5-1, the J call TRBJ2-2; D is perhaps TRBD1 or TRBD2 (5 bases each). There are 14 residues in the CDR3. V was shortened by 3 bases and J by 6 bases, with 12 bases between the two germline ends. Germline assignment: CDR1 SGHRS and CDR2 YFSETQ. Here the CDR3 DNA reads TGCGCCAGCAGCTCGGGACGGGGCTCCGGGGAGCTGTTTTTT. Translated: CASSSGRGSGELFF.

This clonotype has a handful of counts. The chain links TRBV11-2 to TRBJ2-1, with 11 bases matching TRBD2. After removal of 1 base from V and 1 base from J, the junction contained 6 bases not matched to a gene. The CDR3 has 18 amino acids. The germline V gene has CDR1 SGHAT and CDR2 FQNNGV. CDR3 amino acids: CASSLVYSSGGSYNEQFF. As DNA, the CDR3 is TGTGCCAGCAGCTTAGTGTATTCTAGCGGGGGGTCCTACAATGAGCAGTTCTTC.

Regarding this clonotype: This CDR3 is missing its conserved last phenylalanine or tryptophan, likely due to a read error. The rearrangement joins TRBV15 to TRBJ2-7, with D maybe TRBD1 (5 bases). From germline, CDR1 is LNHNV and CDR2 YYDKDF (reference sequence). The CDR3 runs to 13 residues. The V end was cut by 2 bases, the J end by 3 bases, with 8 bases between. CDR3 nucleotides: TGTGCCACCAGCAGATACAGGAGCTACGAGCAGTACTTG. The encoded protein is CATSRYRSYEQYL.

This clonotype was counted many times. V gene TRBV7-2 combines with J gene TRBJ2-7; 10 bases fit TRBD1. The length of the CDR3 is 15 residues. The ends lost 5 bases at V and 3 bases at J; junction bases unmatched: 7. CDR1 and CDR2 (germline): SGHTA, FQGNSA. CDR3 loop: CASSTGTGAHYEQYF. The CDR3 coding sequence is TGTGCCAGCAGCACCGGGACAGGGGCGCACTACGAGCAGTACTTC.

This clonotype was picked up one time. The chain recombines TRBV9 with TRBJ2-7, with D perhaps TRBD1 (6 bases). Per germline, CDR1 SGDLS and CDR2 YYNGEE. The CDR3 totals 15 residues. Trimming took 4 bases from V and 2 from J, leaving 16 bases between them. The CDR3 spells CASSPMGHAAYEQYF. The CDR3 DNA follows: TGTGCCAGCAGCCCAATGGGACATGCCGCCTACGAGCAGTACTTC.